Listed below are T cell receptor beta chains from one sample, sequenced in a study of T-cell memory formation after mild COVID-19. Via MiXCR, TCRdb re-called the 5' RACE reads, giving one row per CDR3 protein. The data hold 400,000 or so distinct CDR3 sequences, with 20% to 25% observed a single time. Sample: PBMCs or a T cell subset sorted from them (not recorded which). The receptors shown here come from an adult woman who had mild COVID-19 (a few samples of this study predate the infection). Cell type and time point are not known. Both conserved end residues are trimmed from each CDR3. The order of the fields is clone size, V gene, D gene, J gene, CDR3 protein. The D gene is left open where the match is weak. Rows may omit the clone size; those that give it use once, few, many or a size class.

>few|TRBV20-1|TRBD1|TRBJ2-3
SASVDRVFDTQY
>-|TRBV30|-|TRBJ2-7
AWSVPGVHEQY
>few|TRBV13|-|TRBJ1-1
ASSLPGFSEAF
>few|TRBV12-3/TRBV12-4|-|TRBJ2-7
ASSLRTGGEQY
>-|TRBV7-6|TRBD2|TRBJ2-1
ASSGTSGSFNEQF
>few|TRBV12-3/TRBV12-4|TRBD2|TRBJ2-7
ASTDTGTNYEQY
>-|TRBV27|-|TRBJ2-7
ASSPGPDSYEQY
>-|TRBV7-2|-|TRBJ2-1
ASRTGYNEQF
>few|TRBV20-1|TRBD2|TRBJ2-7
SARDSSGSGYEQY
>-|TRBV4-2|TRBD1|TRBJ1-5
ASSQAQGANQPQH
>few|TRBV5-1|-|TRBJ2-7
ASSRGTSLYEQY
>-|TRBV11-3|-|TRBJ2-1
ASSLDLGSVLLNEQF
>-|TRBV12-3/TRBV12-4|-|TRBJ2-2
ASSPSRAGELF
>-|TRBV6-5|-|TRBJ1-1
ASRIIQGRNTEAF
>few|TRBV5-6|-|TRBJ2-7
ASSLTGHLDYEQY
>-|TRBV29-1|-|TRBJ2-5
SVEILGGLETQY
>-|TRBV7-8|-|TRBJ2-3
ASSLRRPWGRGSTDTQY
>few|TRBV5-5|TRBD2|TRBJ2-2
ASSLGPGTSGTHGELF
>few|TRBV29-1|TRBD1|TRBJ2-1
SVEGWGTGDYNEQF
>few|TRBV5-1|-|TRBJ2-7
ASSLGDTGEQY
>few|TRBV4-3|TRBD2|TRBJ2-3
ASSQGGGRSNTQY
>-|TRBV27|TRBD1|TRBJ1-4
ASSLYPWAGGTTNEKLF
>-|TRBV5-5|-|TRBJ1-1
ASSLFATWNTEAF
>-|TRBV6-5|-|TRBJ2-7
ASSYSPDLGEQY
>-|TRBV29-1|-|TRBJ1-4
SVVEALGQLF
>few|TRBV5-1|TRBD2|TRBJ2-1
ASSLGPSGSNEQF
>many|TRBV5-8|TRBD2|TRBJ2-5
ASSFGGSSIGETQY
>few|TRBV5-1|-|TRBJ2-2
ASSLTPPGLNTGELF
>few|TRBV20-1|-|TRBJ2-3
SASLFTTDTQY
>few|TRBV24-1|TRBD1|TRBJ2-5
ATSAPGQGSETQY
>-|TRBV7-6|TRBD1|TRBJ2-7
ASSSGQGNFYEQY
>once|TRBV6-2/TRBV6-3|-|TRBJ2-7
ASSLITGGGFYEQY
>few|TRBV15|TRBD2|TRBJ2-3
ATVASGGATSTDTQY
>-|TRBV18|-|TRBJ1-1
ASSSLPTPGNTEAF